The 18 T cell receptor beta chains below all came from one sample that was sequenced in a study of control samples from healthy donors and cancer patients. Sequencing was performed with immunoSEQ multiplex PCR; in TCRdb, only in-frame clones are kept and a portion is missing. The sample shows about 63,000 clones, 85% of them seen only once. Specimen: blood. These receptor sequences come from a middle-aged man in good health.

The chain recombines TRBV7-2 with TRBJ1-4; 7 bases match TRBD1. The germline V gene encodes CDR1 SGHTA and CDR2 FQGNSA. CDR3 length equals 15 residues. V shed 5 bases, J shed 5 bases, and the junction held 8 bases outside the gene matches. The CDR3 DNA reads TGTGCCAGCAGCCTCCTACCAGGGGGAAATGAAAAACTGTTTTTT. It translates to CASSLLPGGNEKLFF.

The chain uses TRBV7-9 and TRBJ1-1, with D possibly matching TRBD1 (5 bases). The CDR3 consists of 16 residues. The germline gives CDR1 SEHNR, CDR2 FQNEAQ (reference sequence). Trimming removed 5 bases at V and 0 bases at J, with 16 bases between. DNA of the CDR3: TGTGCCAGCAGCCCGACAGTGGGGCAGGTGAACACTGAAGCTTTCTTT. Its translation: CASSPTVGQVNTEAFF.

This sequence joins TRBV20-1 and TRBJ1-1, with D tentatively TRBD1 (6 bases). This CDR3 has 14 amino acids. The germline gives CDR1 DFQATT, CDR2 SNEGSKA (reference sequence). The V and J ends lost 3 bases and 7 bases respectively, with 18 bases between them. CDR3 in amino acids: CSASPARGRSEAFF. The CDR3 nucleotides are TGCAGTGCTAGTCCCGCCAGGGGAAGAAGTGAAGCTTTCTTT.

V is TRBV7-2 and J is TRBJ1-5; D uncertain. The V gene's germline CDR1 is SGHTA and CDR2 FQGNSA. This CDR3 is 15 amino acids long. Trimming removed 1 base at V and 4 bases at J, with 11 bases between. The CDR3: CASSLDPFRNQPQHF. DNA for the CDR3: TGTGCCAGCAGCTTAGACCCCTTTCGGAATCAGCCCCAGCATTTT.

A few counts support this clone. The V gene is TRBV15, the J gene TRBJ1-5, with 7 nucleotides matching TRBD1. The length of the CDR3 is 17 residues. V lost 0 bases and J lost 4; bases outside the gene matches: 9. In germline, CDR1 is LNHNV, CDR2 YYDKDF (reference sequence). The CDR3 region is CATSRDKRDSLNQPQHF. DNA for the CDR3: TGTGCCACCAGCAGAGATAAAAGGGACAGTCTTAATCAGCCCCAGCATTTT. The whole variable domain, remainder taken from reference TRBV15 and TRBJ1-5, is DAMVIQNPRYQVTQFGKPVTLSCSQTLNHNVMYWYQQKSSQAPKLLFHYYDKDFNNEADTPDNFQSRRPNTSFCFLDIRSPGLGDTAMYLCATSRDKRDSLNQPQHFGDGTRLSIL.

The chain links TRBV21-1 to TRBJ2-3. TRBV21-1 is a pseudogene segment. CDR3 length equals 16 residues. DNA of the CDR3: TGTGCCAGCAGCCCCTCAAGGACGGAAAGCACAGATACGCAGTATTTT. Its translation is CASSPSRTESTDTQYF.

In nucleotides, the CDR3 is TGCAGCGTTGGTAGGGGACATAACACTGAAGCTTTCTTT. The encoded protein is CSVGRGHNTEAFF. The chain carries TRBV29-1 and TRBJ1-1, with TRBD1 as a possible D gene (6 bases). The length of the CDR3 is 13 residues. Germline CDR1 is SQVTM and CDR2 is ANQGSEA. V was shortened by 4 bases and J by 2 bases, with 11 bases between the two germline ends.

This clone was counted a single time. The rearrangement links TRBV27 to TRBJ2-3, with unresolved D. This CDR3 contains 13 residues. Trimming removed 2 bases from V and 4 bases from J, with 7 bases in between. CDR1 and CDR2 from the germline V gene are MNHEY and SMNVEV (reference sequence). This CDR3 reads CASSLQAPDTQYF. In DNA, the CDR3 is TGTGCCAGCAGTTTACAGGCTCCAGATACGCAGTATTTT.

The V and J genes are TRBV24-1 and TRBJ2-7, with a tentative D call TRBD1 (6 bases). The germline V and J ends were trimmed by 3 bases and 3 bases, with 20 bases remaining between them. CDR3 length: 17 amino acids. Germline CDR1 and CDR2: KGHDR and SFDVKD. The DNA for the CDR3 is TGTGCCACCAGTGATCCACGACAGGCGAGTCGGGTCTACGAGCAGTACTTC. The encoded protein is CATSDPRQASRVYEQYF.

The chain has TRBV4-3 and TRBJ2-1; TRBD2 aligns across 13 bases. The CDR3 covers 16 residues. Germline lookup yields CDR1 LGHNA and CDR2 YSLEER. After removal of 1 base from V and 9 bases from J, the junction contained 6 bases not matched to a gene. CDR3 nucleotides: TGCGCCAGCAGCCAAGGGACTAGCGGGAGTAATACTGAGCAGTTCTTC. Amino acids: CASSQGTSGSNTEQFF.

This rearrangement joins TRBV7-9 to TRBJ2-2; 8 bases map to TRBD1. The CDR3 runs to 14 residues. The V segment lost 3 bases and the J segment 3 bases; nucleotides outside the gene matches: 0. From germline, CDR1 is SEHNR and CDR2 FQNEAQ (reference sequence). The CDR3 DNA follows: TGTGCCAGCAGCTTGGGACAGGACACCGGGGAGCTGTTTTTT. Translation: CASSLGQDTGELFF.

The V gene is TRBV10-3, the J gene TRBJ2-1, with D possibly being TRBD1 or TRBD2 (6 bases each). Germline V gives CDR1 ENHRY, CDR2 SYGVKD. The length of the CDR3 is 12 residues. With 7 bases removed from V and 7 bases from J, the gap between germline ends came to 11 bases. The CDR3 DNA follows: TGTGCCATCACCGGAGGGGGAAATGAGCAGTTCTTC. This sequence encodes CAITGGGNEQFF.

The chain joins TRBV6-2 or TRBV6-3 to TRBJ1-1; tentative D call: TRBD1 (5 bases). CDR1 and CDR2 from the germline V gene are MNHEY and SVGEGT. This CDR3 spans 14 amino acids. Deletions cut 4 bases from V and 4 bases from J, with 13 bases between. CDR3 nucleotides: TGTGCCAGCAGTTTTTATGGGGGAGGCACTGAAGCTTTCTTT. Translated: CASSFYGGGTEAFF.

This clone occurred once. The chain joins TRBV19 to TRBJ1-1, with 8 bases fitting TRBD1. The ends lost 5 bases at V and 1 base at J; junction bases unmatched: 6. This CDR3 is built from 15 residues. CDR1 and CDR2 from the germline V gene are LNHDA and SQIVND (reference sequence). The CDR3 protein is CASSLGTGRNTEAFF. The CDR3 region has the DNA TGTGCCAGTAGTTTAGGGACAGGTCGGAACACTGAAGCTTTCTTT.

To note about this clone: The junction departs from the called germline gene at one end, perhaps through a read error. The chain employs TRBV20-1 and TRBJ2-3; 12 positions agree with TRBD2. CDR1 and CDR2 from the germline V gene are DFQATT and SNEGSKA (reference sequence). The CDR3 totals 17 residues. CDR3 loop: CSASLAGGPVSTDTQYF. The DNA for the CDR3 is TGCAGTGCTAGTCTAGCGGGGGGGCCTGTCAGCACGGATACGCAGTATTTT.

The rearrangement joins TRBV6-2 or TRBV6-3 to TRBJ2-5, with D perhaps matching TRBD2 (6 bases). The CDR3 has 15 amino acids. Trimming removed 7 bases from V and 3 bases from J, with 18 bases in between. Germline values: CDR1 MNHEY, CDR2 SVGEGT. The CDR3 reads CASTPGRGDEETQYF. CDR3 bases: TGTGCCAGCACCCCCGGGAGAGGGGACGAAGAGACCCAGTACTTC.

The rearrangement uses TRBV12-3 or TRBV12-4 and TRBJ2-5, with TRBD2 matching 8 bases. J lost 5 bases, V lost 5 bases, and 4 bases had no gene match. The CDR3 has 13 amino acids. The CDR3 reads CASSEAGVETQYF. DNA for the CDR3: TGTGCCAGCAGTGAAGCGGGGGTGGAGACCCAGTACTTC.

This chain links TRBV28 with TRBJ1-1; no clear D. The germline gives CDR1 MDHEN, CDR2 SYDVKM. There are 15 residues in the CDR3. Trimming removed 5 bases from V and 0 bases from J, with 13 bases in between. CDR3 protein: CASSPSAGLNTEAFF. For the CDR3, the DNA is TGTGCCAGCAGTCCCTCAGCAGGTTTGAACACTGAAGCTTTCTTT. Using reference TRBV28 and TRBJ1-1 for the parts outside the CDR3, the full variable domain is DVKVTQSSRYLVKRTGEKVFLECVQDMDHENMFWYRQDPGLGLRLIYFSYDVKMKEKGDIPEGYSVSREKKERFSLILESASTNQTSMYLCASSPSAGLNTEAFFGQGTRLTVV.